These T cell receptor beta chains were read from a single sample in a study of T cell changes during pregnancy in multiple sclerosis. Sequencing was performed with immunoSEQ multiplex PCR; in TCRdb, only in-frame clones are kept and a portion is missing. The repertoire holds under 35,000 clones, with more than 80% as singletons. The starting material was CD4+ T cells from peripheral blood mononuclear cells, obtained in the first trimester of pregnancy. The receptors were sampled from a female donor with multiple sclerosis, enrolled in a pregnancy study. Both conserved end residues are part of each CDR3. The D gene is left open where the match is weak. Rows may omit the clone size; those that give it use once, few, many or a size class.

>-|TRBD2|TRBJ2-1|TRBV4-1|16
TGCGCCAGCAGCCCCCGGACTAGCGGGGGATTGCATGAGCAGTTCTTC
CASSPRTSGGLHEQFF
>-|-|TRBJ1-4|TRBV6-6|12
TGTGCCAGCAGCTCCGCAGGTGAAAAACTGTTTTTT
CASSSAGEKLFF
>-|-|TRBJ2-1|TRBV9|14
TGTGCCAGCAGCGTGTCCCCCCTCGACAATGAGCAGTTCTTC
CASSVSPLDNEQFF
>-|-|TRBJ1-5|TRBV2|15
TGTGCCAGCAGTGAATTCGGGACACTTAATCAGCCCCAGCATTTT
CASSEFGTLNQPQHF
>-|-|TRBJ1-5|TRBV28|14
TGTGCCAGCAGTTTAATCTCCGGCAATCAGCCCCAGCATTTT
CASSLISGNQPQHF
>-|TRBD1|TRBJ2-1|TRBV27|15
TGTGCCAGCAGTCGAGGACAGGGGAGACTAAGTGAGCAGTTCTTC
CASSRGQGRLSEQFF
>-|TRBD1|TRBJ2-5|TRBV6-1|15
TGTGCCAGCAGTGACCGGGACAGGGGGCAAGAGACCCAGTACTTC
CASSDRDRGQETQYF
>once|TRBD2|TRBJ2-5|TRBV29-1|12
TGCAGCTACACCAGCGGGGTTGAGACCCAGTACTTC
CSYTSGVETQYF
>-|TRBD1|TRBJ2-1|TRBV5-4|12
TGTGCCAGCAGCTTACAGGGGTCTAGACAGTTCTTC
CASSLQGSRQFF
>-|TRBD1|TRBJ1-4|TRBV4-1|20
TGCGCCAGCAGCCAGGCACCAATCGGGACAGGGCCCCGTGATAATGAAAAACTGTTTTTT
CASSQAPIGTGPRDNEKLFF
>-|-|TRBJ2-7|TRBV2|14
TGTGCCAGCATTGTTGGCAGGGCCTCCTACGAGCAGTACTTC
CASIVGRASYEQYF
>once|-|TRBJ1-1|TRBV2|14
TGTGCCAGCAGTGGGACGAAGGGAGGCACTGAAGCTTTCTTT
CASSGTKGGTEAFF
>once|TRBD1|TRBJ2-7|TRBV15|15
TGTGCCACCAGCAGTGAGGGGACAGGCTTCTACGAGCAGTACTTC
CATSSEGTGFYEQYF
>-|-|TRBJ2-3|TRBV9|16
TGTGCCAGCAGCCCCTCTCTCGGTCGCGGCACAGATACGCAGTATTTT
CASSPSLGRGTDTQYF
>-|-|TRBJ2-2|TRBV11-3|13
TGTGCCAGCAGCTTCTATTCGGACTCTGATCTGTTTTTT
CASSFYSDSDLFF
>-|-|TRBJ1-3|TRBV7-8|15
TGTGCCAGCAGCTTAGAGCCGTCCTCTGGAAACACCATATATTTT
CASSLEPSSGNTIYF
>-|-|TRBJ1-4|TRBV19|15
TGTGCCAGTAGACCCAAGGGAGTTGTTAATGAAAAACTGTTTTTT
CASRPKGVVNEKLFF
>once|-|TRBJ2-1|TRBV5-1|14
TGCGCCAGCAGCTTGGAACATACCTACAATGAGCAGTTCTTC
CASSLEHTYNEQFF
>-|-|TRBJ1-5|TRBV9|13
TGTGCCAGCAGCCAAGATAGTAGTCAGCCCCAGCATTTT
CASSQDSSQPQHF
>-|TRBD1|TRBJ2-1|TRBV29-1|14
TGCAGCGGGGGGAAAAGGACAGGGACCAATGAGCAGTTCTTC
CSGGKRTGTNEQFF
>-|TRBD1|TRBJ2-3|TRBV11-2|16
TGTGCCAGCAGCCCCAACCAAGGACAGGGGGGAGATACGCAGTATTTT
CASSPNQGQGGDTQYF
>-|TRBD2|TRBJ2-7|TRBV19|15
TGTGCCAGTAGTTCAAGCGGGGTTGCCTCCTACGAGCAGTACTTC
CASSSSGVASYEQYF
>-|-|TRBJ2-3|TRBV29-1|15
TGCAGCGTTGGTCAGGGGGGTGGGGGCACAGATACGCAGTATTTT
CSVGQGGGGTDTQYF
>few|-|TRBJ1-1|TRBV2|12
TGTGCCAGCAGCCTACAGGTGTCTGAAGCTTTCTTT
CASSLQVSEAFF
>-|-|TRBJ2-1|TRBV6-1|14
TGTGCCAGCAGTGACAGGTCCACCTACAATGAGCAGTTCTTC
CASSDRSTYNEQFF
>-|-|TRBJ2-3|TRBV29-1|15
TGCAGCGTTCAAGGGCCCAGGGGATTATCAGATACGCAGTATTTT
CSVQGPRGLSDTQYF
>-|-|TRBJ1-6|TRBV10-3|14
TGTGCCATCAGTGAGTGGCAGGGGAGTTCACCCCTCCACTTT
CAISEWQGSSPLHF
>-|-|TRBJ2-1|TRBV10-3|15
TGTGCCATCAGGCCACAGGGTTTACTTAACAATGAGCAGTTCTTC
CAIRPQGLLNNEQFF
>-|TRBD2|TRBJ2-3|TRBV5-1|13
TGCGCCAGCAGCGGGGGGGGCACAGATACGCAGTATTTT
CASSGGGTDTQYF